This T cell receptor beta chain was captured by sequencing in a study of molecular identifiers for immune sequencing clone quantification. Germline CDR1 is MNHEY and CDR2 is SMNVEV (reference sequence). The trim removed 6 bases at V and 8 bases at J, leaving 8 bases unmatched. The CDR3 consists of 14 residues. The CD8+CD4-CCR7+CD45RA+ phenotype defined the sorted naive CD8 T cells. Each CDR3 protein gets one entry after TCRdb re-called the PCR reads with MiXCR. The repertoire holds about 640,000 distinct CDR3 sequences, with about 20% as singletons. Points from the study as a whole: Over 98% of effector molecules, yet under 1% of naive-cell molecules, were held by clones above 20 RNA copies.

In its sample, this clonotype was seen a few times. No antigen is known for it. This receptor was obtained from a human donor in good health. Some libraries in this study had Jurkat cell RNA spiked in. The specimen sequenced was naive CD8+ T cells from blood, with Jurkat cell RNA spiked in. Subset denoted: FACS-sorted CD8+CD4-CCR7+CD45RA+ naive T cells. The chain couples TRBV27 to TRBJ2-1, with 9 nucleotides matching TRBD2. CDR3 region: CASSPGLAIHEQFF. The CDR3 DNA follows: TGTGCCAGCAGCCCGGGACTAGCTATCCATGAGCAGTTCTTC.